This T cell receptor beta chain was documented in a study of spatial heterogeneity in lung cancer. In the study overall: Averaged across combinations, each unique TCR and UMI pairing appeared more than ten times in raw reads, which were uncorrected. Study findings and constraints: Intratumoral expanded alpha and beta TCR counts were found to track tumor mutation counts.

This clonotype is categorized as medium-sized. What it binds is unknown. Each CDR3 protein gets one entry after TCRdb re-called the 5' RACE reads with MiXCR. The sample lists thousands of distinct CDR3 sequences; roughly a tenth were seen once. Noted time point: sample taken at primary tumor resection. Samples were obtained from 70 or so donors, all untreated early-stage non-small cell lung cancer patients. Whole RNA from tumor, nontumor lung or frozen PBMC was sequenced unsorted. This TCR came from a female donor with early-stage non-small cell lung cancer. This specimen consisted of lung tumor tissue, obtained at surgery.

The CDR3 loop reads CSARGGRDREAFF. Written as DNA, the CDR3 is TGCAGTGCTAGAGGGGGCCGGGACAGGGAAGCTTTCTTT. The chain recombines TRBV20-1 with TRBJ1-1; 8 bases align to TRBD1. The CDR3 sequence is 13 residues long. J gave up 8 bases and V 1 base, and 6 bases lay outside the gene matches. CDR1 DFQATT and CDR2 SNEGSKA come from the germline V gene (reference sequence).